The 9 T cell receptor beta chains in this list originate from one sample, sequenced in a study of blood T cell repertoires in COVID-19. Repertoires were generated with immunoSEQ multiplex PCR, while TCRdb's copy carries only in-frame clones and drops some. The table has 150,000 to 170,000 clones, roughly four fifths seen once. Sequences were obtained from peripheral blood. These receptors were taken from a woman older than 75 with acute or convalescent COVID-19.

V gene TRBV6-1 combines with J gene TRBJ2-2; perhaps TRBD1 as D (8 bases). Per the germline V gene, CDR1 is MNHNS and CDR2 is SASEGT. The CDR3 length is 24 residues. V was pared by 2 bases and J by 4 bases, with 38 bases between. CDR3 residues: CASSERGEDRETVWREMGTGELFF. CDR3 sequence (DNA): TGTGCCAGCAGTGAAAGGGGGGAGGACAGGGAGACGGTTTGGCGGGAGATGGGCACCGGGGAGCTGTTTTTT.

The chain links TRBV9 to TRBJ2-1, with a possible D match to TRBD2 (6 bases). The CDR3 is 12 residues long. Trimming took 4 bases from V and 5 from J, leaving 7 bases between them. CDR1 and CDR2 (germline): SGDLS, YYNGEE. CDR3 DNA sequence: TGTGCCAGCAGCAGACTAGACAATGAGCAGTTCTTC. Amino acids: CASSRLDNEQFF.

V is TRBV5-1 and J is TRBJ2-1, with TRBD2 matching 12 bases. The CDR3 consists of 15 residues. Germline assignment: CDR1 SGHRS and CDR2 YFSETQ. The junction had 4 bases not matched to a gene; V was cut back by 6 bases and J by 3 bases. The CDR3 reads CASIQLAGGYNEQFF. CDR3 nucleotides: TGCGCCAGCATCCAACTAGCGGGAGGCTACAATGAGCAGTTCTTC.

Of note for this clone: Other DNA sequences in the sample encode the same CDR3. Here the CDR3 DNA reads TGTGCCAGCAGCTGGGACACCAACTATGGCTACACCTTC. Translating it yields CASSWDTNYGYTF. This chain joins TRBV11-2 and TRBJ1-2; tentative D call: TRBD1 (6 bases). The germline gives CDR1 SGHAT, CDR2 FQNNGV. V gave up 4 bases and J gave up 2 bases, with 8 bases separating them. The CDR3 contains 13 residues.

This clone was counted ten times or more. The rearrangement links TRBV11-1 to TRBJ2-5, with D perhaps matching TRBD2 (5 bases). The CDR3 extends over 13 amino acids. Trimming pared 1 base from V and 5 bases from J, leaving 8 bases between. Germline V lookup: CDR1 SGHAT, CDR2 FQDESV (reference sequence). The CDR3 here is CASSLGGYETQYF. In DNA form, the CDR3 reads TGTGCCAGCAGCTTAGGAGGGTACGAGACCCAGTACTTC.

This clone showed up many times. The chain recombines TRBV7-3 with TRBJ1-1; tentative D call: TRBD1 (5 bases). Germline V lookup: CDR1 SGHTA, CDR2 FQGTGA. Trimming pared 1 base from V and 2 bases from J, leaving 8 bases between. CDR3 size: 14 residues. Here the CDR3 DNA reads TGTGCCAGCAGCTTAAACCAGGGAAACACTGAAGCTTTCTTT. It translates to CASSLNQGNTEAFF. Looking up the rest from reference TRBV7-3 and TRBJ1-1 gives the full variable domain: GAGVSQTPSNKVTEKGKYVELRCDPISGHTALYWYRQSLGQGPEFLIYFQGTGAADDSGLPNDRFFAVRPEGSVSTLKIQRTERGDSAVYLCASSLNQGNTEAFFGQGTRLTVV.

The genes are TRBV5-1 and TRBJ2-1, with 9 bases aligning to TRBD2. The V gene end was trimmed by 0 bases and the J gene end by 9 bases; junction bases not matched to a gene: 10. Germline CDR1 SGHRS, CDR2 YFSETQ. This CDR3 is built from 16 residues. The CDR3, as DNA: TGCGCCAGCAGCTTGGGCCCGGGACTAGCAGAACCTGAGCAGTTCTTC. Protein: CASSLGPGLAEPEQFF.

To note about this clone: Other DNA sequences in the same sample also yield this CDR3. The chain has TRBV5-1 and TRBJ1-1; a possible D gene is TRBD1 (6 bases). V was shortened by 2 bases and J by 1 base, with 9 bases between the two germline ends. CDR3 length equals 14 residues. CDR1 and CDR2 (germline): SGHRS, YFSETQ. The CDR3 loop reads CASSLQGTNTEAFF. CDR3 DNA sequence: TGCGCCAGCAGCTTACAGGGAACGAACACTGAAGCTTTCTTT.

The chain has TRBV6-2 or TRBV6-3 and TRBJ2-3; TRBD2 agrees at 10 bases. The V and J ends lost 0 bases and 0 bases, in that order; junction bases with no gene match: 9. This CDR3 spans 19 amino acids. CDR1 and CDR2 (germline): MNHEY, SVGEGT. CDR3 in amino acids: CASSYSKSSGSTSTDTQYF. CDR3 nucleotides: TGTGCCAGCAGTTACTCGAAGTCTAGCGGGAGCACTAGCACAGATACGCAGTATTTT.